What follows are 24 T cell receptor beta chains derived from one specimen sequenced in a study of tissue T cells after allogeneic stem cell transplantation. Libraries were prepared by immunoSEQ multiplex PCR; TCRdb keeps only in-frame clonotypes and omits some of them. Here the sample spans fewer than 1,000 clones, roughly two fifths being singletons. The sample here was transverse colon tissue, taken at autopsy. These receptors were taken from a female patient aged 40 to 70 with steroid-refractory graft-versus-host disease after an allogeneic stem cell transplant. Some T cells may be provided by the graft donor.

This rearrangement joins TRBV6-5 to TRBJ1-2, with 8 bases matching TRBD1. J was trimmed by 5 bases and V by 6 bases; bases with no gene match: 8. The CDR3 is made up of 14 amino acids. Germline V gives CDR1 MNHEY, CDR2 SVGAGI. This CDR3 reads CASRSRTGKYGYTF. The CDR3 DNA reads TGTGCCAGCAGGTCTAGGACAGGGAAGTATGGCTACACCTTC.

The chain uses TRBV10-3 and TRBJ2-1; 7 positions match TRBD1. The trim removed 6 bases at V and 0 bases at J, leaving 2 bases unmatched. The CDR3 runs to 14 residues. The germline CDR1 and CDR2 sequences are ENHRY and SYGVKD. The CDR3 reads CAIRGQSSYNEQFF. CDR3 coding DNA: TGTGCCATCAGGGGACAGAGCTCCTACAATGAGCAGTTCTTC.

This clone was seen a few times. The chain carries TRBV5-1 and TRBJ2-3, with 9 bases fitting TRBD2. Germline V lookup: CDR1 SGHRS, CDR2 YFSETQ. The CDR3 has 17 amino acids. V lost 7 bases to trimming and J lost 2 bases; unmatched junction nucleotides: 14. The CDR3 DNA reads as TGCGCCAGCTGCCCTCGCGGGGCGGGAGGGGTCACAGATACGCAGTATTTT. This sequence encodes CASCPRGAGGVTDTQYF.

In this sample, this clone turned up a few times. The V and J genes are TRBV7-9 and TRBJ2-2, with no clear D. CDR1 and CDR2 from the germline V gene are SEHNR and FQNEAQ (reference sequence). The CDR3 has 13 residues. V was trimmed by 9 bases and J by 5 bases, leaving 13 bases between them. The CDR3 bases are TGTGCCAGTTCCGGGCCTGATACCGGGGAGCTGTTTTTT. Translated, it gives CASSGPDTGELFF.

This clone is hyperexpanded. DNA for the CDR3: TGTGCCAGCTCACCTAACAGCCTTTCCTATGGCTACACCTTC. This gives the protein CASSPNSLSYGYTF. The chain uses TRBV18 and TRBJ1-2; unclear D gene. The V and J ends lost 3 bases and 4 bases respectively, with 12 bases between them. Germline CDR1 KGHSH, CDR2 LQKENI. This CDR3 region has 14 residues.

The J gene is TRBJ1-1, the V gene TRBV19; D not certain. CDR1 LNHDA and CDR2 SQIVND come from the germline V gene (reference sequence). The CDR3 has 14 amino acids. The germline V and J ends were trimmed by 4 bases and 0 bases, with 9 bases remaining between them. The CDR3 protein is CASSKVVMNTEAFF. The CDR3 DNA sequence: TGTGCCAGTAGTAAAGTGGTGATGAACACTGAAGCTTTCTTT.

V usage is TRBV7-8 and J usage is TRBJ1-4; D not certain. The CDR3 consists of 15 residues. V lost 1 base and J lost 8, with 14 bases in between. Looked up from germline, CDR1 is SGHVS and CDR2 is FQNEAQ. The CDR3 sequence: CASSLDLAPGEKLFF. The CDR3 DNA follows: TGTGCCAGCAGCTTAGATTTGGCCCCGGGCGAAAAACTGTTTTTT.

In its sample, this clone ranks as large. This chain uses TRBV3-1 (or the pseudogene TRBV3-2) with TRBJ1-6; D is unresolved. The CDR3 is 18 residues long. The V end was cut by 4 bases, the J end by 0 bases, with 16 bases between. CDR1 and CDR2 from the germline V gene are LGHDT and YNNKEL (reference sequence). CDR3 loop: CASSRFGGLSSYNSPLHF. As DNA, the CDR3 is TGTGCCAGCAGCCGATTTGGCGGTCTGAGCTCCTATAATTCACCCCTCCACTTT.

This clone has just a few counts. A junction end diverges from the germline sequence, so it may reflect a read error. V usage is TRBV7-8 and J usage is TRBJ1-2, with D hard to call. Germline V gene sequence: CDR1 SGHVS, CDR2 FQNEAQ. The CDR3 length is 12 residues. CDR3 amino acids: CASSLASYGYTF. The CDR3 DNA follows: TGTGCCAGCAGCCTAGCCAGCTATGGCTACACCTTC. The variable domain in full, with the rest retrieved from reference TRBV7-8 and TRBJ1-2, is GAGVSQSPRYKVAKRGQDVALRCDPISGHVSLFWYQQALGQGPEFLTYFQNEAQLDKSGLPSDRFFAERPEGSVSTLKIQRTQQEDSAVYLCASSLASYGYTFGSGTRLTVV.

Only a few counts were recorded for this clone. The rearrangement links TRBV4-1 to TRBJ2-1, with D perhaps matching TRBD1 (6 bases). CDR1 MGHRA and CDR2 YSYEKL come from the germline V gene. Trimming pared 1 base from V and 2 bases from J, leaving 12 bases between. The CDR3 extends over 16 amino acids. The CDR3 DNA follows: TGCGCCAGCAGCCAAGTCCGCCAGGGGCCCTACAATGAGCAGTTCTTC. Translation: CASSQVRQGPYNEQFF.

This clone counts as large. The genes are TRBV5-5 and TRBJ2-2, with D perhaps TRBD2 (5 bases). Trimming took off 2 bases at V and 5 bases at J, with 10 bases between the two ends. The germline V gene has CDR1 SGHKS and CDR2 YYEKEE (reference sequence). This CDR3 region has 14 residues. CDR3 sequence reads: CASSFWTETGELFF. CDR3 nucleotides: TGTGCCAGCAGCTTTTGGACTGAAACCGGGGAGCTGTTTTTT.

This clone was counted a few times. The V and J genes are TRBV23-1 and TRBJ1-2; D is possibly TRBD1 (5 bases). TRBV23-1 is recorded as an ORF, its role being uncertain. The CDR3 covers 14 residues. The germline V and J ends were trimmed by 10 bases and 3 bases, with 18 bases remaining between them. This CDR3 is CATQSSGHHYGYTF. The CDR3 coding sequence is TGCGCCACCCAGTCATCCGGACACCACTATGGCTACACCTTC.

This clone is large in the sample. The chain uses TRBV11-2 and TRBJ1-5; D unresolved. Trimming removed 5 bases from V and 0 bases from J, with 5 bases in between. The CDR3 spans 13 residues. CDR1 SGHAT and CDR2 FQNNGV come from the germline V gene. The CDR3 loop reads CASSSNSNQPQHF. The CDR3 nucleotides are TGTGCCAGCAGCAGCAATAGCAATCAGCCCCAGCATTTT.

The chain uses TRBV7-6 and TRBJ2-5; 8 bases fit TRBD2. The CDR3 sequence is 15 residues long. Unmatched junction bases numbered 8, after V lost 3 bases and J lost 5 bases. Germline CDR1 SGHVS, CDR2 FNYEAQ. CDR3: CASSFTGTRGETQYF. In nucleotides, the CDR3 is TGTGCCAGCAGCTTTACCGGGACTAGGGGCGAGACCCAGTACTTC.

The chain recombines TRBV4-2 with TRBJ2-1, with 14 bases matching TRBD2. Germline V gives CDR1 LGHNA, CDR2 YNFKEQ. Trimming took 2 bases from V and 7 from J; bases not matched to a gene: 4. The CDR3 loop spans 16 amino acids. CDR3 nucleotides: TGTGCCAGCAGCCAACGGACTAGCGGGGGGAGGAATGAGCAGTTCTTC. Translated, it gives CASSQRTSGGRNEQFF.

This chain uses TRBV7-9 with TRBJ2-3, with 10 bases fitting TRBD2. CDR3 length: 16 amino acids. The V gene end was trimmed by 4 bases and the J gene end by 1 base; junction bases not matched to a gene: 5. Germline CDR1 SEHNR, CDR2 FQNEAQ (reference sequence). This CDR3 is CASSWTGTSGTDTQYF. CDR3 DNA: TGTGCCAGCAGCTGGACCGGGACTAGCGGCACAGATACGCAGTATTTT.

This clone is judged medium-sized (0.01 to 0.1%). The CDR3 bases are TGTGCCAGCAGTTTTCGGATCCCCTACGAGCAGTACTTC. This sequence encodes CASSFRIPYEQYF. This chain connects TRBV12-3 or TRBV12-4 to TRBJ2-7; D not resolved. The CDR3 consists of 13 residues. The ends were cut back, 3 bases at V and 2 bases at J, with 8 bases in the middle.

This clone was seen more than once but under ten times. The J gene is TRBJ2-3, the V gene TRBV3-1 (or the pseudogene TRBV3-2); D unclear. CDR1 and CDR2 (germline): LGHDT, YNNKEL (reference sequence). The length of the CDR3 is 14 residues. Trimming took off 3 bases at V and 2 bases at J, with 9 bases between the two ends. DNA of the CDR3: TGTGCCAGCAGCCACCACACGCCCACAGATACGCAGTATTTT. This gives the protein CASSHHTPTDTQYF.

The gene calls are TRBV11-2 and TRBJ2-3, with a weak D call TRBD1 (6 bases). CDR1 and CDR2 (germline): SGHAT, FQNNGV. Deletions cut 2 bases from V and 3 bases from J, with 15 bases between. CDR3 size: 16 residues. The CDR3 DNA follows: TGTGCCAGCAGCTTACTAGACCTTAGGGGGACAGATACGCAGTATTTT. Its translation: CASSLLDLRGTDTQYF.

By share, this clone counts as medium-sized. This chain uses TRBV27 with TRBJ1-3; D ambiguous. This CDR3 contains 14 residues. V was cut by 5 bases and J by 5 bases, with 13 bases left in between. Germline V gives CDR1 MNHEY, CDR2 SMNVEV (reference sequence). The CDR3 sequence: CASSPAQYRNTIYF. The CDR3 nucleotides read TGTGCCAGCAGTCCGGCACAGTATCGAAACACCATATATTTT.

The chain uses TRBV6-5 and TRBJ1-4; no definite D call. This CDR3 region has 13 residues. Germline CDR1 MNHEY, CDR2 SVGAGI. Trimming stripped 7 bases from V and 7 bases from J, with 13 bases between. CDR3 loop: CASNIRLGEKLFF. In DNA form, the CDR3 reads TGTGCCAGCAATATTAGACTGGGTGAAAAACTGTTTTTT.

The V and J genes are TRBV9 and TRBJ1-3, with D tentatively TRBD1 (5 bases). Trimming took off 3 bases at V and 4 bases at J, with 11 bases between the two ends. The CDR3 loop spans 14 amino acids. Germline CDR1 is SGDLS and CDR2 is YYNGEE. The DNA of the CDR3 is TGTGCCAGCAGCGCCCGAGGGGAGGGAAACACCATATATTTT. Amino acid sequence: CASSARGEGNTIYF.

The V and J genes are TRBV2 and TRBJ2-7; possibly TRBD2 for D (5 bases). In germline, CDR1 is SNHLY, CDR2 FYNNEI. The CDR3 is 15 residues long. Trimming took off 4 bases at V and 6 bases at J, with 19 bases between the two ends. CDR3 residues: CASSVTRWATGEQYF. In nucleotides, the CDR3 is TGTGCCAGCAGTGTTACTAGGTGGGCCACGGGCGAGCAGTACTTC.

This clone was recorded a few times. In nucleotides, the CDR3 is TGTGCCAGCAGTGAGTCGGCAGGAACAAACTACGAGCAGTACTTC. Translated, it gives CASSESAGTNYEQYF. The chain uses TRBV25-1 and TRBJ2-7; the D is unclear. The CDR3 runs to 15 residues. V was clipped by 3 bases and J by 3 bases, with 15 bases between them. Germline V gene data show CDR1 as MGHDK and CDR2 as SYGVNS.